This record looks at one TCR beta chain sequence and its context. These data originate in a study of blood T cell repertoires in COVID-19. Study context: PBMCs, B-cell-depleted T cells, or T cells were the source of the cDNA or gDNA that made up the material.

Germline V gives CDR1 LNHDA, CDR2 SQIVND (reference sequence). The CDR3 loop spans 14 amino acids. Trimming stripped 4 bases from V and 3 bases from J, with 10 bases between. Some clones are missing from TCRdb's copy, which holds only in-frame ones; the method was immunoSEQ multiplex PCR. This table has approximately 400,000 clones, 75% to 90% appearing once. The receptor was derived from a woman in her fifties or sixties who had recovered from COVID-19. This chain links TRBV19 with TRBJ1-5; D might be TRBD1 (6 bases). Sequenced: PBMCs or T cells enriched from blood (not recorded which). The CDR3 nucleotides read TGTGCCAGTAGTACCGGACAGTTCAATCAGCCCCAGCATTTT. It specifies CASSTGQFNQPQHF. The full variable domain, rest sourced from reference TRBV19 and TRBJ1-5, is DGGITQSPKYLFRKEGQNVTLSCEQNLNHDAMYWYRQDPGQGLRLIYYSQIVNDFQKGDIAEGYSVSREKKESFPLTVTSAQKNPTAFYLCASSTGQFNQPQHFGDGTRLSIL.